One sample yielded the 11 T cell receptor beta chains listed below, sequenced in a study of T cell responses to AZD1222 COVID-19 vaccine. TCRdb keeps only in-frame clones here, not all; method: immunoSEQ multiplex PCR. Among roughly 96,000 clones listed, around 89% were seen once. Material: peripheral blood, obtained on day 0 of AZD1222 vaccination. Receptor source: an adult in good health.

The V gene is TRBV19, the J gene TRBJ2-1, with TRBD2 matching 9 bases. The CDR3 length is 16 residues. Losses at the gene ends were 5 bases for V and 3 bases for J; bases not matched to a gene: 8. Per the germline V gene, CDR1 is LNHDA and CDR2 is SQIVND (reference sequence). The CDR3 DNA follows: TGTGCCAGTAGTGACTCCGGACTAGCGAACTACAATGAGCAGTTCTTC. It codes for CASSDSGLANYNEQFF. Looking up the rest from reference TRBV19 and TRBJ2-1 gives the full variable domain: DGGITQSPKYLFRKEGQNVTLSCEQNLNHDAMYWYRQDPGQGLRLIYYSQIVNDFQKGDIAEGYSVSREKKESFPLTVTSAQKNPTAFYLCASSDSGLANYNEQFFGPGTRLTVL.

This clone has just one count. The gene calls are TRBV11-1 and TRBJ2-7; tentative D call: TRBD1 (6 bases). The V end was cut by 3 bases, the J end by 7 bases, with 13 bases between. The CDR3 consists of 13 residues. Per the germline V gene, CDR1 is SGHAT and CDR2 is FQDESV (reference sequence). The CDR3 here is CASSFRPQGEQYF. As DNA, the CDR3 is TGTGCCAGCAGCTTCCGACCCCAGGGGGAGCAGTACTTC.

The rearrangement uses TRBV28 and TRBJ2-5; possible D gene TRBD1, 5 bases. The CDR3 extends over 15 amino acids. The germline V and J ends were trimmed by 6 bases and 4 bases, with 18 bases remaining between them. Germline V gene lookup returns CDR1 MDHEN and CDR2 SYDVKM. CDR3 bases: TGTGCCAGCAGCCCCAATCGGCAGGGTGGAGAGACCCAGTACTTC. The encoded protein is CASSPNRQGGETQYF.

The chain couples TRBV7-9 to TRBJ1-2, with D unclear. The germline V gene encodes CDR1 SEHNR and CDR2 FQNEAQ (reference sequence). V gave up 4 bases and J gave up 1 base, with 10 bases separating them. This CDR3 spans 14 amino acids. The CDR3 here is CASSSSGVNYGYTF. The CDR3 DNA reads TGTGCCAGCAGCTCTTCCGGGGTTAACTATGGCTACACCTTC.

The chain employs TRBV11-2 and TRBJ2-1, with D maybe TRBD2 (5 bases). V gave up 3 bases and J gave up 6 bases, with 15 bases separating them. CDR3 length: 15 amino acids. Per germline, CDR1 SGHAT and CDR2 FQNNGV. CDR3 sequence reads: CASSFSGSLVNEQFF. CDR3 DNA sequence: TGTGCCAGCAGCTTCTCGGGAAGTTTAGTCAATGAGCAGTTCTTC.

The chain couples TRBV6-5 to TRBJ1-3; TRBD1 might be the D (5 bases). Looked up from germline, CDR1 is MNHEY and CDR2 is SVGAGI. This CDR3 spans 15 amino acids. Trimming left V 11 bases short and J 0 bases short, with 17 bases between. CDR3 sequence reads: CALLGGVNSGNTIYF. The CDR3 DNA reads TGTGCCTTATTAGGAGGGGTCAACTCTGGAAACACCATATATTTT.

This chain links TRBV30 with TRBJ1-6; D may be TRBD1 (5 bases). This CDR3 comprises 13 residues. The germline V gene has CDR1 GTSNPN and CDR2 SVGIG (reference sequence). Trimming removed 8 bases at V and 5 bases at J, with 13 bases between. CDR3 region: CARTNSDNSPLHF. CDR3 nucleotide sequence: TGTGCCCGGACAAATTCGGATAATTCACCCCTCCACTTT.

The genes are TRBV5-1 and TRBJ1-4, with 9 bases lining up with TRBD1. The V segment lost 4 bases and the J segment 7 bases; nucleotides outside the gene matches: 11. CDR3 length equals 16 residues. From germline, CDR1 is SGHRS and CDR2 YFSETQ. This CDR3 is CASSASGTGISEKLFF. CDR3 sequence (DNA): TGCGCCAGCAGCGCGAGCGGGACAGGGATTTCTGAAAAACTGTTTTTT.

J is TRBJ1-5 and V is TRBV5-1, with D possibly matching TRBD1 (5 bases). Deletions cut 4 bases from V and 1 base from J, with 15 bases between. Germline V gives CDR1 SGHRS, CDR2 YFSETQ. CDR3 size: 16 residues. The chain's CDR3 is CASSPGLSPSNQPQHF. CDR3 bases: TGCGCCAGCAGCCCGGGACTTTCGCCGAGCAATCAGCCCCAGCATTTT.

V usage is TRBV28 and J usage is TRBJ2-7; 7 bases agree with TRBD2. This CDR3 has 16 residues. The germline gives CDR1 MDHEN, CDR2 SYDVKM. V was pared by 3 bases and J by 4 bases, with 12 bases of the junction left unmatched. CDR3 coding DNA: TGTGCCAGCAGTTTTGGGAGGGGTGTCGTCACGTACGAGCAGTACTTC. Residues: CASSFGRGVVTYEQYF.

The rearrangement uses TRBV6-1 and TRBJ1-6; perhaps TRBD1 as D (5 bases). In germline, CDR1 is MNHNS, CDR2 SASEGT. CDR3 size: 17 residues. Deletions cut 0 bases from V and 6 bases from J, with 15 bases between. CDR3 nucleotide sequence: TGTGCCAGCAGTGAAGCTTCGGGCAGGGAGCTTAATTCACCCCTCCACTTT. This codes for CASSEASGRELNSPLHF.